This T cell receptor (beta chain) was obtained from a study of post-analysis software for immune sequencing data. Study at large: Relapsing-remitting, secondary progressive and progressive-relapsing multiple sclerosis courses were included. Findings and limits, study-wide: The five TRBV segments detected at higher frequency in patients than in controls included TRBV5-6, TRBV5-1 and TRBV20-1.

CDR3 length equals 16 residues. J gave up 0 bases and V 5 bases, and 10 bases lay outside the gene matches. Germline V gene lookup returns CDR1 DFQATT and CDR2 SNEGSKA (reference sequence). Libraries were made from TCR beta cDNA, and they carried unique molecular identifiers. One entry per CDR3 protein, called by TCRdb with MiXCR from the PCR reads. Of 750,000 to 950,000 distinct CDR3 sequences in the sample, about 53% were seen once. Details on this clonotype: The antigen is undetermined.

This chain links TRBV20-1 with TRBJ2-3; 8 nucleotides line up with TRBD2. The origin of this receptor is a girl aged 10 to 17 with multiple sclerosis. The sequencing input was blood. Written as DNA, the CDR3 is TGCAGTGCTGGGACGGCGGGGGGCCCTAGCACAGATACGCAGTATTTT. It specifies CSAGTAGGPSTDTQYF.